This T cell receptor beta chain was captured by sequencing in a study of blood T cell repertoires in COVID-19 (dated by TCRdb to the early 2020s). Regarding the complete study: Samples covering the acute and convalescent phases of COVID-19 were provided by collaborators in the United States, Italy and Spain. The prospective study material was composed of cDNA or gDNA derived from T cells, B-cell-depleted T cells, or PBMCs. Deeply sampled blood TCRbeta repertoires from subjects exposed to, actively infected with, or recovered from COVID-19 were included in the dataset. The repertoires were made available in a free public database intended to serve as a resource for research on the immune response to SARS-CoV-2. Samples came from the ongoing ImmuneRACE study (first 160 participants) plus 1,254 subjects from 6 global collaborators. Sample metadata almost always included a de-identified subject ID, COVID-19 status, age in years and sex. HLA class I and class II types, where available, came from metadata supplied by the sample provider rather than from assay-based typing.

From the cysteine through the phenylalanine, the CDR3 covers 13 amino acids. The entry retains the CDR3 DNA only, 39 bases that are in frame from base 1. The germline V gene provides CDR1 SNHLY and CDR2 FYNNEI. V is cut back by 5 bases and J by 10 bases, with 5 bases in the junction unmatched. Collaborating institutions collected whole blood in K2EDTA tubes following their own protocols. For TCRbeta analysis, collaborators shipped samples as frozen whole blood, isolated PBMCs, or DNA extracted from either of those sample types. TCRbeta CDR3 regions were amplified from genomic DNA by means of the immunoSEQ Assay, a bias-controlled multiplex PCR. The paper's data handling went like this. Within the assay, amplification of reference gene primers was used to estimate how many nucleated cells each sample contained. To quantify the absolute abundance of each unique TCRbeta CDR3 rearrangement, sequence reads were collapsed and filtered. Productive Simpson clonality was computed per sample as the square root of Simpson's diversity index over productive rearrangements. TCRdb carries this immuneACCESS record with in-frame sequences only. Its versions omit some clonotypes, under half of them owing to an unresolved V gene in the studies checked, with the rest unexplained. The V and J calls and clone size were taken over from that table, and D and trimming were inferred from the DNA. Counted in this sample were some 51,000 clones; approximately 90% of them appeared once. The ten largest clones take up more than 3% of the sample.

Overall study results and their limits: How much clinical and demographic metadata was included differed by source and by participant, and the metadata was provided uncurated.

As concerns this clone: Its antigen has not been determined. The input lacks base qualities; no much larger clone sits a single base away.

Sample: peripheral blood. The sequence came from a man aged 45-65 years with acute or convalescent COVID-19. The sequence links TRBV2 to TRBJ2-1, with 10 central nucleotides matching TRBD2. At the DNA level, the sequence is TGTGCCAGCAGTAGCGGGGGGGCAGGGGAGCAGTTCTTC. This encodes CASSSGGAGEQFF. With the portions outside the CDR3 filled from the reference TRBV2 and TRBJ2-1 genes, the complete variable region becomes EPEVTQTPSHQVTQMGQEVILRCVPISNHLYFYWYRQILGQKVEFLVSFYNNEISEKSEIFDDQFSVERPDGSNFTLKIRSTKLEDSAMYFCASSSGGAGEQFFGPGTRLTVL.